This TCR beta chain was found in a study of blood T cell repertoires in COVID-19. Study summary: COVID-19 samples from acute and convalescent phases originated in the United States, Italy and Spain.

This CDR3 region has 16 residues. Per germline, CDR1 SGHRS and CDR2 YFSETQ. V gave up 0 bases and J gave up 1 base, with 12 bases separating them. This clone was seen just once. Original processing notes: Reference gene primer amplification gave nucleated cell count estimates. The data were produced by immunoSEQ multiplex PCR, yet TCRdb's version contains in-frame clones alone and is incomplete. V, J and clone size were drawn from that table, and D and trimming were deduced from the DNA. Here the sample spans about 74,000 clones, roughly 90% being singletons. This TCR derives from a woman in her sixties with active COVID-19. Sequencing was performed on peripheral blood. The chain employs TRBV5-1 and TRBJ2-3; D is unclear. The CDR3 DNA follows: TGCGCCAGCAGCTTGGTCGCCCAGGTGGGCACAGATACGCAGTATTTT. Translated, it gives CASSLVAQVGTDTQYF.